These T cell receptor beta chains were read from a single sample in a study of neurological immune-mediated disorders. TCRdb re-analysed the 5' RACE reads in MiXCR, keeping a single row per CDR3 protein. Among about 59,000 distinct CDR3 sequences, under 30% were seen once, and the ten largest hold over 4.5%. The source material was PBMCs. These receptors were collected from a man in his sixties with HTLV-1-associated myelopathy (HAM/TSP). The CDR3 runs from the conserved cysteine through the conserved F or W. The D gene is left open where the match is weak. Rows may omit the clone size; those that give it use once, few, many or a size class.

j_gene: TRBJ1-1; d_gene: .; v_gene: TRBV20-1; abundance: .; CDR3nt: TGCAGTGCTACCCCGTTCGGAGCGACTGAAGCTTTCTTT; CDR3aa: CSATPFGATEAFF
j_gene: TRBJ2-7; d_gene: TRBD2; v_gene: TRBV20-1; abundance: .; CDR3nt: TGCAGTGCTAGGGGGTTAGCGGGCTACTACGAGCAGTACTTC; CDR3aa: CSARGLAGYYEQYF
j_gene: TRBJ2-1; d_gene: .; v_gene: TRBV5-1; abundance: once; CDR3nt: TGCGCCAGCAGCTTGGAAGCGAGGGCGAATGAGCAGTTCTTC; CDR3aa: CASSLEARANEQFF
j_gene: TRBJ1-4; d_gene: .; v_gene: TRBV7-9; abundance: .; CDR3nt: TGTGCCAGCAGCCAACAGCCCCGATCCGAAAAACTGTTTTTT; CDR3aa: CASSQQPRSEKLFF
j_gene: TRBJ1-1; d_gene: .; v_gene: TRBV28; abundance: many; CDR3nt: TGTGCCAGCAGTTCCACAGGGTTGAACACTGAAGCTTTCTTT; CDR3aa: CASSSTGLNTEAFF
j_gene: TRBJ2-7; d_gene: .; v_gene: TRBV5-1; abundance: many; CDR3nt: TGCGCCAGCAGCTTGGACAGGGATCCCCTCGAGCAGTACTTC; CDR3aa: CASSLDRDPLEQYF
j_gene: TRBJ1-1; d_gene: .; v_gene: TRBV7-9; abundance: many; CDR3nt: TGTGCCAGCAGCCAGGGCGAGGCTAACACTGAAGCTTTCTTT; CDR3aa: CASSQGEANTEAFF
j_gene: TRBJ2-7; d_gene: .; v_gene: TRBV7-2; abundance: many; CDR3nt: TGTGCCAGCAGCTTATTCGGGGGAGAGCAGTACTTC; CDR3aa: CASSLFGGEQYF
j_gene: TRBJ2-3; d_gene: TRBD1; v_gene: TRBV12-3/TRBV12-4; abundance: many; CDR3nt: TGTGCCAGCAGTTTTAGACAGGGGTGGAGCACAGATACGCAGTATTTT; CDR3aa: CASSFRQGWSTDTQYF
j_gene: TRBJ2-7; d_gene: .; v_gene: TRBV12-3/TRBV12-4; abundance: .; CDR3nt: TGTGCCAGCAGTCCGACACAGCGGACCTACGAGCAGTACTTC; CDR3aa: CASSPTQRTYEQYF
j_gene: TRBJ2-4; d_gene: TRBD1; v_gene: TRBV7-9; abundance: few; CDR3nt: TGTGCCGGGACAGGTCCCAAAAACATTCAGTACTTC; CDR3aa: CAGTGPKNIQYF
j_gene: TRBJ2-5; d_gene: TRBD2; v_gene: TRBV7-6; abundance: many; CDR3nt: TGTGCCAGCAGCTGGGCCCCTAGCGGGAGTCAAGAGACCCAGTACTTC; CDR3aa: CASSWAPSGSQETQYF
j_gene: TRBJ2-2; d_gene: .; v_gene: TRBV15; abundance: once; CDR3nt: TGTGCCACCAGCAGAGTCCGGGTTTCCCACACCGGGGATCTGTTTTTT; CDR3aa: CATSRVRVSHTGDLFF
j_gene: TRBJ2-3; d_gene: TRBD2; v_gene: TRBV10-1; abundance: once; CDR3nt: TGTGCCACCAACCCGGGGACTAGCGGGAGATCGGATACGCAGTATTTT; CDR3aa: CATNPGTSGRSDTQYF
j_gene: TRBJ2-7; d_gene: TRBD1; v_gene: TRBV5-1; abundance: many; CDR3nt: TGCGCCAGCAGGGGGGACAGGGGAATGTCGCAGTACTTC; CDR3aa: CASRGDRGMSQYF